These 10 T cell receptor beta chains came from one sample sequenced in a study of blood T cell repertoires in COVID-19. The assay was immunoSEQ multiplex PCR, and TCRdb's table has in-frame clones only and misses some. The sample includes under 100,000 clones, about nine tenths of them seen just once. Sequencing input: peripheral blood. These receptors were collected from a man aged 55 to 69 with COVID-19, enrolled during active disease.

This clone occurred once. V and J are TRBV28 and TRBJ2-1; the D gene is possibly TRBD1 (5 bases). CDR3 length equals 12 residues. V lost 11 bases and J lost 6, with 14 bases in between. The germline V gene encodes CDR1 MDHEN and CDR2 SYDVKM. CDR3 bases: TGTGCCCAAACAGGTAGACGCAATGAGCAGTTCTTC. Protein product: CAQTGRRNEQFF.

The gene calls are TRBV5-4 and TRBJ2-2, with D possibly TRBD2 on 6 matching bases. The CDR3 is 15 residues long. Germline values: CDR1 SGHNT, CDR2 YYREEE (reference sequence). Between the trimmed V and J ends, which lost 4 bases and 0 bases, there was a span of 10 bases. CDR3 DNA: TGTGCCAGCAGCCGGGAGTTCGCGAACACCGGGGAGCTGTTTTTT. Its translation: CASSREFANTGELFF.

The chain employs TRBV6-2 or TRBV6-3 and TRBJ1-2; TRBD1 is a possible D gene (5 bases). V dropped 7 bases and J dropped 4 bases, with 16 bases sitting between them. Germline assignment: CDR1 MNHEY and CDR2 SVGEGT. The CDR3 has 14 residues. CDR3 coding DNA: TGTGCCAGCACCCCCCCCGGCGGGGGCTATGGCTACACCTTC. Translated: CASTPPGGGYGYTF.

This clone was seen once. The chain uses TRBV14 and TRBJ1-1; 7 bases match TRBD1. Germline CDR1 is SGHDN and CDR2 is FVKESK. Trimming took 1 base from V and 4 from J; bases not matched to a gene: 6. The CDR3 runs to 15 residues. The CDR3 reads CASSQVRGLGTEAFF. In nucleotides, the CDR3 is TGTGCCAGCAGCCAAGTAAGGGGGCTCGGCACTGAAGCTTTCTTT.

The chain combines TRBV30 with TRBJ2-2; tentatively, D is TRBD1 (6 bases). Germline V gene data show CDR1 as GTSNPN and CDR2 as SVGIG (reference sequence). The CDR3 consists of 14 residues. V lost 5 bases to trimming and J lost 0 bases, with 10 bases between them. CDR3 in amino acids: CAWSDRPNTGELFF. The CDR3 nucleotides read TGTGCCTGGTCTGACAGGCCGAACACCGGGGAGCTGTTTTTT.

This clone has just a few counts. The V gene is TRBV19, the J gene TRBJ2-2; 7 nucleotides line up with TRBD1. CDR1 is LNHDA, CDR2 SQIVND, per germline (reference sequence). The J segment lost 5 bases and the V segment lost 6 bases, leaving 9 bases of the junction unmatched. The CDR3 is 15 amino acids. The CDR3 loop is CASSDDRAWTGELFF. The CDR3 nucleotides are TGTGCCAGTAGCGACGACAGGGCTTGGACCGGGGAGCTGTTTTTT.

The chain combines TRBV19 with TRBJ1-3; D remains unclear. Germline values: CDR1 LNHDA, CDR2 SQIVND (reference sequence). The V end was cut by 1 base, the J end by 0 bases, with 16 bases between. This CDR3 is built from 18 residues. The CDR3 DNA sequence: TGTGCCAGTAGTATAGCCCCCCCCCAACTCATCTCTGGAAACACCATATATTTT. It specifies CASSIAPPQLISGNTIYF.

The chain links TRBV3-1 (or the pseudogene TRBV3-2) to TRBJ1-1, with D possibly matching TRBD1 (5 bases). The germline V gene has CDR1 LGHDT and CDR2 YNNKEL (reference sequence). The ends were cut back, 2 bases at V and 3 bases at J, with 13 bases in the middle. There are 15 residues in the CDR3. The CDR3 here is CASSQRGRGDTEAFF. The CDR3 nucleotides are TGTGCCAGCAGCCAACGAGGACGGGGGGACACTGAAGCTTTCTTT.

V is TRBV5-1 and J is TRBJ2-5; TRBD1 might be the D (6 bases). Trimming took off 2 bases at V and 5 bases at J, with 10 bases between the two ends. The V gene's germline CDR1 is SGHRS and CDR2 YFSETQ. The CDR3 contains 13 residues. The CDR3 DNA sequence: TGCGCCAGCAGCTTCCTCCAGGGGGAGACCCAGTACTTC. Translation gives CASSFLQGETQYF.

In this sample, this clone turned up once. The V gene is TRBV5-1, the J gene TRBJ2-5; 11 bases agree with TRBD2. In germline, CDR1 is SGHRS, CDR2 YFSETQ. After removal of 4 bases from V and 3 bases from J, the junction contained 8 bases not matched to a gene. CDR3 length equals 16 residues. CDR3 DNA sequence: TGCGCCAGCAGCCCGTTAGGGACTAGCGGTAAAGAGACCCAGTACTTC. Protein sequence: CASSPLGTSGKETQYF.